This T cell receptor beta chain was identified in a study of shared clonotypes between healthy human individuals. About the research overall: Per donor, three plates held CD4 naive cells, three held CD4 memory, two held CD8 naive and one held CD8 memory.

CDR3 length: 17 residues. From germline, CDR1 is SGHRS and CDR2 YFSETQ. V shed 1 base and J shed 2 bases, with 15 bases lying between them. The authors divided CD4+ cells into CD45RA+ naive and CD45RA-negative memory subsets. As to this clone: The antigen remains unidentified.

Whole-study findings and limits: For naive CD4 cells, 4% to 5% of clonotypes were shared across a few donors. Large depth notwithstanding, sorted-subset sequencing proved incomplete by rarefaction.

Assay: immunoSEQ multiplex PCR; the TCRdb copy retains only in-frame clones and omits some. The sample includes about 2.3 million clones, more than 85% of them seen just once. The rearrangement uses TRBV5-1 and TRBJ2-2; D unclear. The source is a man between 18 and 35 years old in good health. Some clones in this sample may be carry-over from other donors' samples. Material: naive CD4+ T cells from PBMCs. Stated subset: CD45RA+ positively selected. The CDR3 reads CASSLSSATINTGELFF. CDR3 DNA sequence: TGCGCCAGCAGCTTGTCATCAGCCACGATAAACACCGGGGAGCTGTTTTTT.